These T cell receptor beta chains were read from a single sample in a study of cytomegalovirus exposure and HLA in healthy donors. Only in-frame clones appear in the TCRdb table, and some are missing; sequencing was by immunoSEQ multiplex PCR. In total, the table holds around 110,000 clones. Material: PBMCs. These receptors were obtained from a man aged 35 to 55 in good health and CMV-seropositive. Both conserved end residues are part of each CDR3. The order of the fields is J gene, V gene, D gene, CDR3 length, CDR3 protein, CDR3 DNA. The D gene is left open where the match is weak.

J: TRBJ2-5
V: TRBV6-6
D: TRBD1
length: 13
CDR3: CASSYNRGETQYF
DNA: TGTGCCAGCAGTTACAACAGGGGAGAGACCCAGTACTTC

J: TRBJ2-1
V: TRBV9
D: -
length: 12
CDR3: CASSAPINEQFF
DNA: TGTGCCAGCAGCGCCCCCATCAATGAGCAGTTCTTC

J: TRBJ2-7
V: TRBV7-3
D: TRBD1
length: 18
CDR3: CASSLKGQSPSHFYEQYF
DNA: TGTGCCAGCAGCTTAAAGGGACAGTCCCCCTCCCATTTCTACGAGCAGTACTTC

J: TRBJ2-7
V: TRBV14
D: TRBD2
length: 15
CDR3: CASSQGRGRSYEQYF
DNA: TGTGCCAGCAGCCAAGGACGCGGGAGGTCCTACGAGCAGTACTTC

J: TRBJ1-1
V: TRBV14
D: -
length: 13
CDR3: CASSLSMNTEAFF
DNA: TGTGCCAGCAGCCTGAGCATGAACACTGAAGCTTTCTTT

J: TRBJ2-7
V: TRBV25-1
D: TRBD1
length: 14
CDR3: CASSLRTGGYEQYF
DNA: TGTGCCAGCAGTCTCCGGACAGGGGGTTACGAGCAGTACTTC

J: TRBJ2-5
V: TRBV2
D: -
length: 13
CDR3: CASSEALPAVQYF
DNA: TGTGCCAGCAGTGAAGCGCTCCCAGCGGTCCAGTACTTC

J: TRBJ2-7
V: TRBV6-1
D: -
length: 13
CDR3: CASSLGHSYEQYF
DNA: TGTGCCAGCAGCCTCGGACACTCCTACGAGCAGTACTTC

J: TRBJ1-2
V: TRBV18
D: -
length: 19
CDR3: CASSPLARTVVQANYGYTF
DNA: TGTGCCAGCTCCCCCCTCGCTCGGACAGTAGTGCAAGCTAACTATGGCTACACCTTC

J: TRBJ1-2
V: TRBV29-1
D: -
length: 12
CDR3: CSVDFGLRGYTF
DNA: TGCAGCGTTGATTTTGGGTTGCGGGGCTACACCTTC

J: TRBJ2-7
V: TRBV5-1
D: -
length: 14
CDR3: CASSGSGGTYEQYF
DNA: TGCGCCAGCAGCGGTAGTGGGGGCACCTACGAGCAGTACTTC

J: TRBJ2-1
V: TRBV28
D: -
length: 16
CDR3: CASSVQRGGSYNEQFF
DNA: TGTGCCAGCAGCGTTCAGCGAGGGGGTTCCTACAATGAGCAGTTCTTC

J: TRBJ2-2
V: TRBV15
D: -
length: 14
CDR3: CATSISVNAGELFF
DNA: TGTGCCACCAGCATAAGCGTAAACGCCGGGGAGCTGTTTTTT

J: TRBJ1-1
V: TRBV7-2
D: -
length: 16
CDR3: CASSLPMGSPYTEAFF
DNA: TGTGCCAGCAGCTTACCTATGGGGAGCCCTTACACTGAAGCTTTCTTT

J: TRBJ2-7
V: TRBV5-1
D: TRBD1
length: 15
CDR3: CASSGTGVAPYEQYF
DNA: TGCGCCAGCAGCGGGACAGGGGTTGCCCCCTACGAGCAGTACTTC

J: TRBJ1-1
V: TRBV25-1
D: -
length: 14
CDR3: CAIQSGQFGAEAFF
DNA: TGTGCCATTCAAAGCGGACAGTTTGGAGCTGAAGCTTTCTTT

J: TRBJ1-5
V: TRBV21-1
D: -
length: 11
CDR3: CASSIRDNEHF
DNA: TGTGCCAGCAGCATCCGGGACAACGAGCATTTT

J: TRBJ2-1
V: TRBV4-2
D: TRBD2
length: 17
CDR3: CASSQLGAGLNSNEQFF
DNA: TGTGCCAGCAGCCAACTAGGTGCGGGACTAAACTCGAATGAGCAGTTCTTC

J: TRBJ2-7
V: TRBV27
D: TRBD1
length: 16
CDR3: CASSYTPGQGLYEQYF
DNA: TGTGCCAGCAGTTATACCCCGGGACAGGGATTGTACGAGCAGTACTTC

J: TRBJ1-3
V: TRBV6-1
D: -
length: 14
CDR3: CASCSSGSGNTIYF
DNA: TGTGCCAGCTGCAGTTCGGGCTCTGGAAACACCATATATTTT

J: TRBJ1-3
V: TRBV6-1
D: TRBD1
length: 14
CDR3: CASSEGQGRSTIYF
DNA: TGTGCCAGCAGTGAAGGACAGGGGAGAAGCACCATATATTTT

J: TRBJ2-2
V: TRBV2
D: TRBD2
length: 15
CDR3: CASRGLAGNTGELFF
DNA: TGTGCCAGCAGGGGGCTAGCGGGAAACACCGGGGAGCTGTTTTTT

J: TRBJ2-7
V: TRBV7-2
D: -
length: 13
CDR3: CASSLFQGKEQYF
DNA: TGTGCCAGCAGCTTATTCCAGGGGAAGGAGCAGTACTTC